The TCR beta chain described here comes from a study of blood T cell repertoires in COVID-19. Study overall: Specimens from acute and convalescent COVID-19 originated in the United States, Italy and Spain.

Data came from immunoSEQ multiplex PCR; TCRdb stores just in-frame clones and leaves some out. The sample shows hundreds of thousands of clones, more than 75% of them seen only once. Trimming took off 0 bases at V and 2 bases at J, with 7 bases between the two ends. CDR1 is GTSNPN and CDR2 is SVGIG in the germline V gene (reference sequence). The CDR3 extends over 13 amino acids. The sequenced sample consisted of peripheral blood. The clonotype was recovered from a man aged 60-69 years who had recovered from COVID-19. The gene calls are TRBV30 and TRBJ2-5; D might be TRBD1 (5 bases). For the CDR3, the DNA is TGTGCCTGGAGTGTACAGGCTCAAGAGACCCAGTACTTC. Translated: CAWSVQAQETQYF.